This T cell receptor (beta chain) comes out of a study of T-cell memory formation after mild COVID-19. The CDR3 consists of 14 residues. The J segment lost 5 bases and the V segment lost 5 bases, leaving 8 bases of the junction unmatched. The germline CDR1 and CDR2 sequences are SQVTM and ANQGSEA. Study-wide findings and caveats: Some clones that responded turned up in pre-infection memory, which suggests that cross-reactive memory joined in.

Employing constant-segment primers, 5'RACE generated TCR alpha and TCR beta cDNA libraries bearing sample barcodes and UMIs. MiXCR, applied by TCRdb to the 5' RACE reads, yields one record per CDR3 protein. The data hold roughly 550,000 distinct CDR3 sequences, with around 20% observed a single time. For this clonotype: Its antigen remains unknown.

The source is an adult woman who had mild COVID-19 (a few samples of this study predate the infection). Cell type and time point are not known. The chain combines TRBV29-1 with TRBJ2-1; 8 bases fit TRBD1. Material: PBMCs or a T cell subset sorted from them (not recorded which). The CDR3 loop reads CSVSDRVSHNEQFF. The CDR3 nucleotides are TGCAGCGTTTCGGACAGGGTAAGCCACAATGAGCAGTTCTTC.